This passage covers 30 T cell receptor beta chains from one sample sequenced in a study of T cells in tuberculosis. Time point indicated: new active TB diagnosis, blood taken before or within 7 days of starting treatment. TCRdb keeps only in-frame clones here, not all; method: immunoSEQ multiplex PCR. The sample has about 50,000 clones; nearly 95% are singletons. Sequenced material: PBMCs, taken at tuberculosis diagnosis. All receptors come from an adult with tuberculosis.

This CDR3 is CASSEFSGRYNEQFF. CDR3 nucleotides: TGTGCCAGCAGTGAATTTAGCGGGAGATACAATGAGCAGTTCTTC. J is TRBJ2-1 and V is TRBV2; 9 bases agree with TRBD2. Trimming took 2 bases from V and 4 from J; bases not matched to a gene: 3. The CDR3 is 15 residues long. Germline V gene lookup returns CDR1 SNHLY and CDR2 FYNNEI. The variable domain in full, completed from reference TRBV2 and TRBJ2-1, reads EPEVTQTPSHQVTQMGQEVILRCVPISNHLYFYWYRQILGQKVEFLVSFYNNEISEKSEIFDDQFSVERPDGSNFTLKIRSTKLEDSAMYFCASSEFSGRYNEQFFGPGTRLTVL.

The chain is built from TRBV4-1 and TRBJ2-1; TRBD2 matches 7 bases. CDR1 is MGHRA, CDR2 YSYEKL, per germline. This CDR3 comprises 15 residues. Trimming removed 0 bases from V and 9 bases from J; junction bases left unmatched: 8. CDR3 coding DNA: TGCGCCAGCAGCCAAGACGGCGGGAGTAATGGTGAGCAGTTCTTC. It is translated as CASSQDGGSNGEQFF.

The rearrangement uses TRBV29-1 and TRBJ2-2, with TRBD1 matching 9 bases. The junction had 6 bases not matched to a gene; V was cut back by 3 bases and J by 1 base. The CDR3 is 16 amino acids. From germline, CDR1 is SQVTM and CDR2 ANQGSEA. This chain's CDR3 is CSVDPGQGQNTGELFF. CDR3 nucleotides: TGCAGCGTTGACCCTGGACAGGGGCAGAACACCGGGGAGCTGTTTTTT.

The CDR3 protein is CASSLRTGGSGDTQYF. The DNA for the CDR3 is TGTGCCAGCAGCTTACGCACCGGGGGGAGTGGAGATACGCAGTATTTT. The chain is built from TRBV7-8 and TRBJ2-3; 7 bases map to TRBD2. This CDR3 has 16 residues. Germline V lookup: CDR1 SGHVS, CDR2 FQNEAQ. The V gene end was trimmed by 2 bases and the J gene end by 5 bases; junction bases not matched to a gene: 10.

This clone was counted once. The rearrangement joins TRBV19 to TRBJ2-3; tentatively, D is TRBD2 (6 bases). This CDR3 is built from 13 residues. Per germline, CDR1 LNHDA and CDR2 SQIVND (reference sequence). The V end was cut by 5 bases, the J end by 4 bases, with 10 bases between. DNA of the CDR3: TGTGCCAGTAGTCACGGGAGAGCAGATACGCAGTATTTT. Residues: CASSHGRADTQYF. The entire variable domain, with the rest obtained from reference TRBV19 and TRBJ2-3, is as follows: DGGITQSPKYLFRKEGQNVTLSCEQNLNHDAMYWYRQDPGQGLRLIYYSQIVNDFQKGDIAEGYSVSREKKESFPLTVTSAQKNPTAFYLCASSHGRADTQYFGPGTRLTVL.

The chain recombines TRBV5-1 with TRBJ2-2; unclear D gene. V lost 4 bases and J 5 bases, leaving 9 bases between the germline ends. This CDR3 comprises 13 residues. CDR1 is SGHRS and CDR2 is YFSETQ in the germline V gene. CDR3 in amino acids: CASSITVTGELFF. The DNA of the CDR3 is TGCGCCAGCAGCATAACAGTTACCGGGGAGCTGTTTTTT.

V is TRBV15 and J is TRBJ1-2, with 10 nucleotides matching TRBD1. The CDR3 is 16 residues long. V was pared by 0 bases and J by 7 bases, with 8 bases of the junction left unmatched. Germline V gene sequence: CDR1 LNHNV, CDR2 YYDKDF (reference sequence). The CDR3 is CATSRDVGQGVSGYTF. As DNA, the CDR3 is TGTGCCACCAGCAGAGATGTCGGACAGGGGGTGAGTGGCTACACCTTC.

This chain connects TRBV7-2 to TRBJ1-5, with 7 positions matching TRBD1. Germline assignment: CDR1 SGHTA and CDR2 FQGNSA. The J segment lost 6 bases and the V segment lost 2 bases, leaving 7 bases of the junction unmatched. CDR3 length: 15 amino acids. In DNA form, the CDR3 reads TGTGCCAGCAGCTTACTAGACAGGGTCGGTCAGCCCCAGCATTTT. Protein: CASSLLDRVGQPQHF.

V gene TRBV12-2 combines with J gene TRBJ2-6; TRBD2, the table's D call, was not compared with the DNA. TRBV12-2 is reported as a pseudogene. The CDR3 spans 19 residues. CDR3 sequence (DNA): TGTGCAAGTCGCTTAGTATCCCCGGCGGGCGGTTCTGGGGCCAACGTCCTGACTTTC. Protein: CASRLVSPAGGSGANVLTF.

For the CDR3, the DNA is TGTGCCAGCAGCTTAGGAGGGACTAGCGGGAGGGCCCAGTACTTC. Its protein product is CASSLGGTSGRAQYF. The chain uses TRBV7-2 and TRBJ2-7; 16 bases map to TRBD2. This CDR3 has 15 residues. Germline V lookup: CDR1 SGHTA, CDR2 FQGNSA. V gave up 1 base and J gave up 10 bases; unmatched junction bases: 4.

This sequence joins TRBV19 and TRBJ2-7; 10 bases fit TRBD1. V shed 6 bases, J shed 9 bases, and the junction held 5 bases outside the gene matches. The CDR3 consists of 12 residues. Germline loops: CDR1 LNHDA, CDR2 SQIVND (reference sequence). The CDR3 coding sequence is TGTGCCAGTAGCTGGACAGGGGGTGTGCAGTACTTC. Its protein is CASSWTGGVQYF.

This chain uses TRBV7-3 with TRBJ1-4, with 7 nucleotides matching TRBD1. This CDR3 is built from 24 residues. The V gene end was trimmed by 1 base and the J gene end by 0 bases; junction bases not matched to a gene: 26. Germline assignment: CDR1 SGHTA and CDR2 FQGTGA. The CDR3 sequence: CASSLNFRAVGTADPNATNEKLFF. The DNA of the CDR3 is TGTGCCAGCAGCTTAAATTTCAGAGCGGTCGGGACAGCAGATCCCAACGCAACTAATGAAAAACTGTTTTTT. Together with reference TRBV7-3 and TRBJ1-4, the CDR3 gives the full variable domain: GAGVSQTPSNKVTEKGKYVELRCDPISGHTALYWYRQSLGQGPEFLIYFQGTGAADDSGLPNDRFFAVRPEGSVSTLKIQRTERGDSAVYLCASSLNFRAVGTADPNATNEKLFFGSGTQLSVL.

A single count supports this clone. This sequence joins TRBV4-1 and TRBJ1-1; weak D call: TRBD1 (6 bases). The CDR3 runs 15 residues. The germline gives CDR1 MGHRA, CDR2 YSYEKL. The V and J ends lost 1 base and 6 bases respectively, with 15 bases between them. Here the CDR3 reads CASSQGERGIAEAFF. CDR3 coding DNA: TGCGCCAGCAGCCAAGGGGAAAGGGGGATCGCTGAAGCTTTCTTT.

This clone is a singleton in its sample. This chain connects TRBV2 to TRBJ1-2; D is perhaps TRBD1 (6 bases). The ends were cut back, 2 bases at V and 4 bases at J, with 14 bases in the middle. Germline CDR1 is SNHLY and CDR2 is FYNNEI. CDR3 length: 15 amino acids. CDR3 nucleotide sequence: TGTGCCAGCAGTGAATTGAGACAGGTGATCTATGGCTACACCTTC. This translates into CASSELRQVIYGYTF.

This chain connects TRBV7-3 to TRBJ2-1; 12 bases are shared with TRBD2. Unmatched junction bases numbered 3, after V lost 5 bases and J lost 4 bases. The CDR3 is 15 amino acids. CDR1 and CDR2 (germline): SGHTA, FQGTGA. This CDR3 is CASSQLAGGYNEQFF. The CDR3 DNA reads as TGTGCCAGCAGCCAACTAGCGGGGGGTTACAATGAGCAGTTCTTC.

This sequence joins TRBV10-2 and TRBJ2-1; 12 bases fit TRBD2. Germline CDR1 reads WSHSY; CDR2 reads SAAADI. The CDR3 is 14 residues long. V lost 8 bases and J lost 9; bases outside the gene matches: 8. CDR3 region: CASQTSGRSVEQFF. The CDR3 DNA is TGCGCCAGCCAGACTAGCGGGAGATCGGTTGAGCAGTTCTTC.

V gene TRBV27 combines with J gene TRBJ1-1, with TRBD1 matching over 8 bases. CDR1 is MNHEY, CDR2 SMNVEV, per germline (reference sequence). Trimming at V came to 5 bases and at J to 5 bases, leaving 4 bases not matched to a gene. The CDR3 contains 13 residues. The CDR3 here is CASSPWTGTEAFF. In DNA, the CDR3 is TGTGCCAGCAGTCCCTGGACAGGGACTGAAGCTTTCTTT.

The chain is built from TRBV2 and TRBJ1-1; the match to TRBD1 covers 8 bases. The CDR3 is made up of 17 amino acids. Germline V CDR1 and CDR2: SNHLY, FYNNEI. J was trimmed by 1 base and V by 4 bases; bases with no gene match: 11. The CDR3 region is CASSGGQAFVRNTEAFF. The CDR3 DNA follows: TGTGCCAGCAGTGGGGGACAGGCCTTTGTGAGGAACACTGAAGCTTTCTTT.

V gene TRBV5-4 combines with J gene TRBJ2-5, with D unresolved. The CDR3 covers 13 residues. The germline V gene encodes CDR1 SGHNT and CDR2 YYREEE (reference sequence). Trimming pared 4 bases from V and 5 bases from J, leaving 12 bases between. The CDR3, as DNA: TGTGCCAGCAGCCTGGAAGCGAAGGAGACCCAGTACTTC. It translates to CASSLEAKETQYF. Supplemented by reference TRBV5-4 and TRBJ2-5, the full variable domain reads ETGVTQSPTHLIKTRGQQVTLRCSSQSGHNTVSWYQQALGQGPQFIFQYYREEENGRGNFPPRFSGLQFPNYSSELNVNALELDDSALYLCASSLEAKETQYFGPGTRLLVL.

This clone was seen only once. This chain joins TRBV28 and TRBJ2-7; 8 positions match TRBD1. V was clipped by 5 bases and J by 5 bases; unmatched bases: 2. CDR1 and CDR2 from the germline V gene are MDHEN and SYDVKM. CDR3 length equals 12 residues. CDR3 protein: CASSGQGDEQYF. The DNA of the CDR3 is TGTGCCAGCAGTGGACAGGGCGACGAGCAGTACTTC.

The chain uses TRBV7-2 and TRBJ1-2; the match to TRBD1 covers 9 bases. Germline CDR1 reads SGHTA; CDR2 reads FQGNSA. The CDR3 is 12 amino acids. Trimming removed 5 bases from V and 8 bases from J; junction bases left unmatched: 3. This CDR3 reads CASSVGQGGYTF. DNA for the CDR3: TGTGCCAGCAGCGTGGGACAGGGCGGCTACACCTTC.

This clone occurred once. The chain is built from TRBV4-1 and TRBJ2-7; TRBD1 agrees at 9 bases. The ends lost 2 bases at V and 0 bases at J; junction bases unmatched: 11. The V gene's germline CDR1 is MGHRA and CDR2 YSYEKL. The CDR3 has 18 amino acids. CDR3 in DNA: TGCGCCAGCAGCCAAACCATTGCCGGGACAGGGAACTCCTACGAGCAGTACTTC. Amino acids: CASSQTIAGTGNSYEQYF.

This clone was observed a few times. The chain couples TRBV2 to TRBJ1-2; D may be TRBD1 (5 bases). CDR1 is SNHLY, CDR2 FYNNEI, per germline. The CDR3 is 15 residues long. V lost 6 bases and J lost 5, with 19 bases in between. The CDR3, as DNA: TGTGCCAGCAGCCCCCGGGCAGGGCAACCTTATGGCTACACCTTC. Its translation: CASSPRAGQPYGYTF.

The CDR3 coding sequence is TGCAGCATTCATGACAGCCCCTGGTTCCCTGAAGCTTTCTTT. As protein: CSIHDSPWFPEAFF. This chain connects TRBV29-1 to TRBJ1-1; D might be TRBD1 (5 bases). This CDR3 has 14 amino acids. Germline V gene lookup returns CDR1 SQVTM and CDR2 ANQGSEA. V dropped 8 bases and J dropped 6 bases, with 22 bases sitting between them.

In this sample, this clone turned up once. The chain joins TRBV6-5 to TRBJ1-2; TRBD1 matches 10 bases. The CDR3 spans 16 residues. The junction had 6 bases not matched to a gene; V was cut back by 2 bases and J by 3 bases. CDR1 and CDR2 from the germline V gene are MNHEY and SVGAGI. The CDR3 protein is CASSYTGTGVHYGYTF. In DNA form, the CDR3 reads TGTGCCAGCAGTTACACCGGGACAGGGGTACACTATGGCTACACCTTC.

The genes are TRBV30 and TRBJ2-4; D unresolved. V was pared by 2 bases and J by 5 bases, with 7 bases between. The CDR3 length is 12 residues. The germline V gene has CDR1 GTSNPN and CDR2 SVGIG (reference sequence). CDR3 in amino acids: CAWSRQENIQYF. The CDR3 DNA is TGTGCCTGGAGTCGGCAGGAAAACATTCAGTACTTC.

The chain joins TRBV15 to TRBJ2-7; 13 bases fit TRBD2. This CDR3 contains 15 residues. The V segment lost 3 bases and the J segment 4 bases; nucleotides outside the gene matches: 3. Germline V gives CDR1 LNHNV, CDR2 YYDKDF (reference sequence). CDR3 nucleotides: TGTGCCACCAGCAGGGGGACTAGCGGGGTATACGAGCAGTACTTC. Protein sequence: CATSRGTSGVYEQYF. The full variable domain, its missing parts supplied by reference TRBV15 and TRBJ2-7, is DAMVIQNPRYQVTQFGKPVTLSCSQTLNHNVMYWYQQKSSQAPKLLFHYYDKDFNNEADTPDNFQSRRPNTSFCFLDIRSPGLGDTAMYLCATSRGTSGVYEQYFGPGTRLTVT.

This rearrangement joins TRBV30 to TRBJ2-7; 9 positions match TRBD1. This CDR3 is built from 12 residues. Unmatched junction bases numbered 4, after V lost 8 bases and J lost 2 bases. The V gene's germline CDR1 is GTSNPN and CDR2 SVGIG (reference sequence). CDR3 protein: CAGDREAYEQYF. CDR3 sequence (DNA): TGTGCCGGGGACAGGGAGGCCTACGAGCAGTACTTC. Full variable domain (outside the CDR3, taken from reference TRBV30 and TRBJ2-7): SQTIHQWPATLVQPVGSPLSLECTVEGTSNPNLYWYRQAAGRGLQLLFYSVGIGQISSEVPQNLSASRPQDRQFILSSKKLLLSDSGFYLCAGDREAYEQYFGPGTRLTVT.

The chain has TRBV18 and TRBJ2-7; D possibly corresponds to TRBD2 (5 bases). There are 13 residues in the CDR3. Trimming cost V 4 bases and J 6 bases, with 13 bases left between them. Germline loops: CDR1 KGHSH, CDR2 LQKENI. The CDR3 nucleotides read TGTGCCAGCTCACTGGCCGACCGGGGCGAGCAGTACTTC. It is translated as CASSLADRGEQYF.

This chain uses TRBV19 with TRBJ1-2; TRBD1 aligns across 8 bases. V shed 4 bases, J shed 1 base, and the junction held 2 bases outside the gene matches. The V gene's germline CDR1 is LNHDA and CDR2 SQIVND (reference sequence). This CDR3 comprises 14 residues. The CDR3 loop is CASSRDRHNYGYTF. CDR3 bases: TGTGCCAGTAGTAGGGACAGGCATAACTATGGCTACACCTTC.